This T cell receptor (beta chain) was obtained from a study of cytomegalovirus exposure and HLA in healthy donors listed by TCRdb under 2017. For the wider study: An earlier analysis of around 600 of the donors reported approximately 270 Gb of sequence data and some 120 million unique TCR beta sequences from 190 million or so T cells. Among about 370 genotyped donors of the cohort, an average of about 220,000 unique TCR beta nucleotide sequences was sequenced per donor, of which roughly 18% were non-productive. All discovery cohort repertoires had been generated on a single sequencing platform. The study aimed to test whether signatures of past pathogen exposure could be identified by cataloging public T cell receptors. The T cell repertoires of several hundred subjects were profiled by immunosequencing and related to cytomegalovirus serostatus. Of the roughly 400 genotyped donors, 65% to 90% fell in the genetic ancestry cluster associated with self-reported Caucasian donors. An early release covering roughly 600 HLA-typed donors comprised about 300 gigabases of sequencing data and 65 million to 100 million unique TCR sequences. Donor age, sex, ethnicity and CMV serostatus were compiled alongside the repertoire data. Both class I and class II loci were covered by HLA typing, at four-digit resolution. Because of strong linkage in the cohort, roughly five DR-DQ haplotypes were treated as single units for association and clustering. In a later genetic analysis, genome-wide SNP genotypes for about three fifths of the roughly 670 donors were used, and that subset was treated as a discovery cohort. High-throughput TCR immunosequencing, statistical association of individual TCRs with disease status, and machine learning were combined to predict cytomegalovirus infection status. In the later analysis, no new phenotypic data were used to find candidate immune exposures; instead, reliance was placed on TCR beta sequences and their occurrence across donors. An earlier analysis of about 600 of the donors used high-throughput TCR beta sequencing to judge whether each TCR beta V gene segment behaved as functional or pseudogenic. The number of donors typed differed by locus, with about 629-640 for A, B, C, DRB1 and DQB1, 522 for DQA1, 606 for DPA1, and about 450 for DPB1. A separate validation cohort of more than 100 different subjects was used in addition to the roughly 700-subject first cohort. To study patterns of TCR occurrence, a later analysis re-analyzed previously published TCR beta repertoires from 550 to 800 donors and added high-resolution HLA genotyping.

The method behind the library was the immunoSEQ multiplex PCR assay. A mixture of 60 forward primers for TCR Vbeta segments and 13 reverse primers for TCR Jbeta segments was used in the multiplex PCR. A multiplex PCR assay on genomic DNA amplified the CDR3 region of rearranged TCR beta genes. Amplified TCR beta libraries were sequenced as 87-base-pair reads on the Illumina HiSeq System. The original methods were these. Across the 500 to 700 repertoires, a later analysis counted tens of millions of unique TCR beta chains, roughly 11 million of which were shared by at least two donors. A nearest-neighbor algorithm error-corrected the raw reads and collapsed the reads into unique sequences, merging closely related sequences to remove PCR and sequencing errors. CDR3 sequences were aligned to IMGT reference sequences to assign V, D and J gene segments. For a sequence to be retained, a match of at least six nucleotides was required to both a V gene segment and a J gene segment. A rearrangement counted as productive if the CDR3 had no stop codons and remained in frame with V and J, and every other rearrangement counted as non-productive. Following IMGT convention, CDR3 was defined as the stretch from the second conserved V-encoded cysteine to the conserved J-encoded phenylalanine. The earlier analysis of more than 450 of the donors excluded sequences that lacked an unambiguous match to a single V gene segment. An earlier analysis of a few hundred of the donors classified V segments as functional when productive rearrangements were above 56.7% and as segregating when the standard deviation between donors was above 5%. A statistical classification framework was built for diagnosing cytomegalovirus status from the catalog of TCR beta chain sequences. In a later analysis, TCR nucleotide sequences were compared against IMGT/GENE-DB human TR gene sequences so that V and J genes could be assigned. A later analysis assigned CDR3 sequences and most-parsimonious VDJ recombination scenarios with the TCRdist pipeline. In a later analysis, each TCR beta chain was defined by its CDR3 amino acid sequence together with its V-gene family, and reads lacking a unique V-gene family were excluded. In a later analysis, 450 to 600 highly shared, low-generation-probability nucleotide sequences were removed to address suspected cross-contamination and a sequencing artifact. A later analysis calculated a clonal expansion index for each public chain from normalized within-repertoire ranks of inferred template counts. Generation probabilities in a later analysis came from a VDJ recombination model fitted to out-of-frame rearrangements, and those results were checked against IGoR. In a later analysis, TCR-TCR, TCR-HLA and TCR-CMV co-occurrence was scored with hypergeometric tests, and a repertoire-size bias correction was applied to TCR pairs. A later analysis estimated false discovery rates by permuting HLA or CMV assignments 20 times. In a later analysis, co-occurring TCRs were grouped using DBSCAN, with TCRdist sequence similarity added in when clustering inside HLA-allele-positive subsets. Repertoires with fewer than 30,000 or more than 120,000 public chains were left out of co-occurrence clustering, as were five repertoires with anomalous nucleotide sharing. TCRdb limited this immuneACCESS table to in-frame rearrangements with V and J called. A share of clones is missing; checked studies link under half to unresolved V genes, and the rest is unexplained. V and J calls plus clone size are reproduced from that table; the DNA served to infer D and trimming. This sample holds over 200,000 clones; more than 75% were observed only once. Around 1.2% of the sample goes to the ten largest clones.

The cohort consisted of 650 to 850 healthy bone marrow donors. All cohort members were sampled while nominally healthy, although unrecorded immune exposures were likely present. CMV serostatus was recorded as positive for about 300 and negative for about half of the 666 cohort members, whereas no CMV serostatus was recorded for the donor in question. A peripheral blood sample was provided by each donor, and peripheral blood mononuclear cells were used for TCR beta sequencing. Genomic DNA was extracted from the blood cell samples with the Qiagen DNeasy Blood Extraction Kit. CDR1 and CDR2 (MGHRA, YSYEKL) derive from the germline V gene. V gives up 4 bases and J gives up 2 bases, and the segment between their germline ends measures 24 bases. The CDR3, from cysteine to phenylalanine, totals 19 residues. The only DNA kept is the CDR3, 57 bases in frame from the first base. With regard to this clone: Its antigen is unknown. No base qualities exist here, and no much larger clone lies one base off it.

Study-level results and caveats: The study gave a list of about 160 TCR beta chains associated with cytomegalovirus. Some IMGT-functional V segments, including TRBV6-2 and TRBV6-3, could not be told apart with the 87-base-pair reads, so those segments were excluded. A cluster of highly shared sequence variants was judged likely to represent a technical artifact of the sequencing pipeline. In a later analysis, the rate of TCR association differed among HLA loci, with DRB1 alleles having the most associated TCRs and HLA-C alleles having the fewest. In a later genetic analysis, a missense DCLRE1C variant was associated with V-gene and J-gene trimming of TCR beta chains, and the association was replicated in an independent cohort. In a later genetic analysis, fewer N-insertions in productive TCRs were reported among donors in an Asian-associated ancestry cluster than the approximately 670-donor mean. A further reported finding was that TCR beta sequences accurately predicted the HLA-A and HLA-B alleles for most subjects in the first cohort. While some public TCRs were present in many individuals, most TCR sequences turned up only very rarely across donors. When HLA alleles, especially DR and DQ, strongly co-occurred, attributing TCR associations to individual alleles was difficult. The earlier analysis of around 600 of the donors excluded some 16 rarely observed V segments, including chromosome 9 orphons, because counts were too low. Because some donors lacked HLA typing at each locus, the association tests relied only on the typed subset. In vitro tests confirmed that a few of the cytomegalovirus-associated TCR beta chains recognize cytomegalovirus antigens. In a later analysis, several top co-occurrence clusters were reported to appear linked to parvovirus B19, influenza, CMV and Epstein-Barr virus. Presence/absence analyses assumed roughly uniform sequencing depth across donors, an assumption that may not hold. In both the original and validation cohorts, the classifier was reported to diagnose cytomegalovirus status with high specificity and sensitivity. Most CMV-associated TCR beta chains appeared to be HLA-restricted in a later analysis, and the HLA associations seemed to be driven largely by CMV exposure. In an earlier analysis of 450 to 750 of the donors, most TCR beta V segments appeared in productive rearrangements about 87% or about 30% of the time, broadly matching IMGT annotations. In this cohort, only TCR beta chains were sequenced, and detectable features were limited by the absence of alpha or paired-chain data. In a later analysis, HLA-associated TCR beta chains showed more clonal expansion and lower generation probabilities than non-associated chains that were equally common. The authors suggested that the approach could potentially be extended to other disease states and immunological phenotypes. Linkage disequilibrium might explain the correlated functional status among segregating V segments, but an unknown experimental factor could not be excluded. In a later analysis, some 18,000 TCR beta sequences were associated with specific HLA alleles at a false discovery rate of 0.05. The only immune exposure information available for the cohort was CMV serostatus.

The V and J genes are TRBV4-1 and TRBJ1-3; TRBD1 is possibly the D segment (6 matching bases). The sample was PBMCs. The receptor was derived from a human donor in good health. The CDR3 corresponds to CASSLTYRDQISTGNTIYF. The DNA reads TGCGCCAGCAGCCTAACCTACAGGGACCAAATCTCTACTGGAAACACCATATATTTT.